Listed here is a single T cell receptor (beta chain). What this receptor recognizes is not known. No base quality information exists; no much larger clone differs at one position. The CDR3 has 13 amino acids, counting the end cysteine and phenylalanine. Just the 39-base CDR3 DNA is kept, in frame starting at base 1. Trimming removed 4 bases from V and 6 bases from J, leaving 16 bases between the germline ends. The germline V gene (reference sequence) yields GTSNPN for CDR1 and SVGIG for CDR2. The data were obtained in a study of CD8+ T cells in alopecia areata (dated by TCRdb to the late 2010s). Broadly, across the study: Treated patients were enrolled in an open-label pilot trial of oral tofacitinib at 5 to 10 mg twice daily for moderate-to-severe alopecia areata. Patients on tofacitinib were biopsied at baseline and after 4 and 24 weeks of treatment, and several of the patients also had a later scalp biopsy. Scalp clonality was compared across normal scalp (n=4), patchy alopecia areata scalp (n=8), and alopecia totalis/universalis scalp (n=8). To study T cell clonal expansion in alopecia areata, the researchers applied high-throughput TCRbeta sequencing to both the C3H/HeJ mouse model and human patients. Patients stayed on tofacitinib for 6 to 18 months and then had 6 months of follow-up off drug so that delayed response and recurrence could be assessed. In treated patients, disease severity was measured using the SALT score, which gives the percentage of scalp surface area affected. Human TCRbeta sequencing covered scalp tissue and sorted CD4+ and CD8+ peripheral blood T cells from patchy and totalis/universalis alopecia areata patients and healthy controls. immunoSEQ multiplex PCR using 35 Vbeta forward primers and 13 Jbeta reverse primers was used to amplify TCRbeta CDR3 regions. RNA came from the PAXgene miRNA kit for fixed scalp, the miRNeasy kit for PBMCs, and the RNeasy kit for mouse skin. Study-wide findings and limitations: Many expanded lesional clones persisted in scalp and blood during tofacitinib treatment, which may partly explain relapse after stopping treatment. The treated cohort was small, with a single nonresponder, so links between baseline CD8+ expansion and response need larger studies. Resident alphabeta T cells in normal human skin are also sequenced, complicating scalp TCR repertoire analysis, unlike mouse skin dominated by gammadelta T cells. Scalp clonality and the number of expanded CD8+ clones among the top 100 scalp clones were significantly decreased by tofacitinib. Higher clonality and more expanded CD8+ clones were observed in lesional scalp than in normal scalp, particularly in alopecia totalis/universalis, a finding suggestive of antigenic drive. Shared TCR sequences between patients were less evident than in mice, which may be partly attributable to HLA diversity in the patient population.

According to the study, the label for this sample's time point signals: less than five weeks on oral tofacitinib. Taken with the paper, the label for treatment or condition translates to: oral pan-JAK inhibitor, 5-10 mg twice daily. From alopecia areata patients, peripheral blood was collected along with lesional scalp punch biopsies. PBMCs were isolated by density centrifugation and stained for CD3, CD4 and CD8, after which CD4+ and CD8+ T cells were sorted on a FACSAria. The method behind the library was the immunoSEQ multiplex PCR assay. RNA was extracted from all samples and reverse transcribed into cDNA as template for TCR sequencing. SuperScript III was used to make first-strand cDNA, primed with a 2:1 mix of oligo-dT and random hexamers. Amplification bias was assessed with a synthetic immune receptor repertoire, and residual bias was removed computationally. The published analysis was carried out like this. Raw reads were preprocessed for error removal, and CDR3 was defined according to IMGT conventions as running from the conserved cysteine to phenylalanine. Clonality was computed by normalizing Shannon entropy by log2 of the number of productive unique TCRs and subtracting the result from 1. Whether scalp clones were CD4 or CD8 was inferred by matching scalp TCRbeta sequences against CD4 and CD8 repertoires sorted from blood. As stored in TCRdb, this immuneACCESS dataset retains in-frame rearrangements with V and J assigned. A fraction of the clones does not appear; measured against another copy, unresolved V genes explain less than half of the discrepancy, and the remainder lacks a known reason. V and J calls and clone size are copied from that table; D and trimming were computed from the DNA. The table for this sample lists roughly 140,000 clones; roughly four fifths of them were counted only once. 25% of the sample comes from the top ten.

In this chain, TRBV30 is recombined with TRBJ2-7; TRBD1 is a weak D gene call, 5 bases matching. Sample: CD8+ T cells sorted from blood, taken at week 4, from a patient treated with tofacitinib. The clonotype was recovered from a human donor with alopecia areata. The CDR3 region has the sequence CAWKGWAGLEQYF. Read as DNA, the sequence is TGTGCCTGGAAGGGGTGGGCCGGCCTCGAGCAGTACTTC. With the portions outside the CDR3 filled from the reference TRBV30 and TRBJ2-7 genes, the complete variable region becomes SQTIHQWPATLVQPVGSPLSLECTVEGTSNPNLYWYRQAAGRGLQLLFYSVGIGQISSEVPQNLSASRPQDRQFILSSKKLLLSDSGFYLCAWKGWAGLEQYFGPGTRLTVT.